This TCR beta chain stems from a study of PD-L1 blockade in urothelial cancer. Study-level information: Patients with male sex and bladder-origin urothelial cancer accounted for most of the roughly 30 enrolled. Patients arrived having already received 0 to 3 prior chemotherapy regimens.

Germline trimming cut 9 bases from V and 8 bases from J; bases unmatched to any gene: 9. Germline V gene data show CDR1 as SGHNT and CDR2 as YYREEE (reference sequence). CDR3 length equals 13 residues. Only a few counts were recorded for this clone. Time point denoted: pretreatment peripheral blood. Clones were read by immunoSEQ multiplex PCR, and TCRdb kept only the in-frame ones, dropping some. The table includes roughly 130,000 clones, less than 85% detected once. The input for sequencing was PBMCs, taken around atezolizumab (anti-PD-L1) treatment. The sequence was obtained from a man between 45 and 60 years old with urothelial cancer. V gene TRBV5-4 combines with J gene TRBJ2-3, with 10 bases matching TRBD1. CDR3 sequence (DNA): TGTGCCATCCGGACAGGGGGGTTTAGTACGCAGTATTTT. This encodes CAIRTGGFSTQYF.